The rows below give T cell receptor beta chains drawn from one sample of a study of type 1 regulatory T cells. The antigens for these receptors are not known. In TCRdb, the reads were re-called with MiXCR into one record per CDR3 protein. Of tens of thousands of distinct CDR3 sequences in the sample, less than 25% were seen once. Input material: cultured type 1 regulatory T (Tr1) cells, either the whole culture or a sorted fraction (not recorded which). The receptors derive from a human donor in good health. Each CDR3 is given with its conserved first and last residue. Fields, in order: CDR3 protein, CDR3 DNA, D gene, clone size, J gene, V gene. A D gene is named only where the DNA matches it firmly. Not all rows give a size; the values are once, few, many and, for expanded clones, a class.

CDR3aa: CASSRQRQTQYF
CDR3nt: TGTGCCAGCAGCCGGCAGCGCCAGACCCAGTACTTC
d_gene: .
abundance: .
j_gene: TRBJ2-5
v_gene: TRBV7-2

CDR3aa: CASLGFRSSYNEQFF
CDR3nt: TGTGCCAGCCTGGGGTTCCGGAGCTCCTACAATGAGCAGTTCTTC
d_gene: .
abundance: .
j_gene: TRBJ2-1
v_gene: TRBV6-1

CDR3aa: CASSLPLGGTGELFF
CDR3nt: TGTGCCAGCAGCTTACCTCTCGGGGGCACCGGGGAGCTGTTTTTT
d_gene: .
abundance: .
j_gene: TRBJ2-2
v_gene: TRBV7-3

CDR3aa: CASSRGLAGGNTGELFF
CDR3nt: TGTGCCAGTAGTAGAGGACTAGCGGGAGGTAACACCGGGGAGCTGTTTTTT
d_gene: TRBD2
abundance: .
j_gene: TRBJ2-2
v_gene: TRBV19

CDR3aa: CASRSGTASGELFF
CDR3nt: TGCGCCAGCAGATCTGGGACAGCCAGCGGGGAGCTGTTTTTT
d_gene: TRBD1
abundance: many
j_gene: TRBJ2-2
v_gene: TRBV5-1

CDR3aa: CASSFSGLRTEAFF
CDR3nt: TGTGCCAGCAGCTTCTCAGGGCTGAGGACTGAAGCTTTCTTT
d_gene: .
abundance: few
j_gene: TRBJ1-1
v_gene: TRBV5-4

CDR3aa: CSARGGNSPLHF
CDR3nt: TGCAGTGCTAGGGGCGGGAATTCACCCCTCCACTTT
d_gene: .
abundance: few
j_gene: TRBJ1-6
v_gene: TRBV20-1

CDR3aa: CASSWDGTGELFF
CDR3nt: TGTGCCAGCAGCTGGGACGGGACCGGGGAGCTGTTTTTT
d_gene: .
abundance: .
j_gene: TRBJ2-2
v_gene: TRBV11-2

CDR3aa: CASSFSSGRAAYNEQFF
CDR3nt: TGCGCCAGCAGCTTCTCTAGCGGGAGGGCCGCCTACAATGAGCAGTTCTTC
d_gene: TRBD2
abundance: .
j_gene: TRBJ2-1
v_gene: TRBV9

CDR3aa: CASSLPSETDTQYF
CDR3nt: TGTGCCAGCAGCTTACCTAGCGAGACAGATACGCAGTATTTT
d_gene: .
abundance: .
j_gene: TRBJ2-3
v_gene: TRBV7-2

CDR3aa: CASSGLGATRGGELFF
CDR3nt: TGCGCCAGCAGCGGCCTCGGGGCCACCCGCGGCGGGGAGCTGTTTTTT
d_gene: .
abundance: few
j_gene: TRBJ2-2
v_gene: TRBV5-1

CDR3aa: CASSVGTEPYGYTF
CDR3nt: TGTGCCAGCAGCGTCGGGACAGAACCTTATGGCTACACCTTC
d_gene: TRBD1
abundance: many
j_gene: TRBJ1-2
v_gene: TRBV4-2

CDR3aa: CATSRKVDFSYEQYF
CDR3nt: TGTGCCACCAGCAGAAAGGTTGACTTCTCCTACGAGCAGTACTTC
d_gene: .
abundance: .
j_gene: TRBJ2-7
v_gene: TRBV15

CDR3aa: CSARDPGTQETQYF
CDR3nt: TGCAGTGCTAGAGACCCCGGGACCCAAGAGACCCAGTACTTC
d_gene: .
abundance: few
j_gene: TRBJ2-5
v_gene: TRBV20-1

CDR3aa: CASSFAGGNQPRHF
CDR3nt: .
d_gene: .
abundance: .
j_gene: TRBJ1-5
v_gene: TRBV7-2

CDR3aa: CASSLSRGTSEQYF
CDR3nt: TGTGCCAGCAGCTTATCCAGGGGGACGTCCGAGCAGTACTTC
d_gene: TRBD1
abundance: few
j_gene: TRBJ2-7
v_gene: TRBV7-3

CDR3aa: CSVSQAQETQYF
CDR3nt: TGCAGCGTCTCACAGGCCCAAGAGACCCAGTACTTC
d_gene: .
abundance: .
j_gene: TRBJ2-5
v_gene: TRBV29-1

CDR3aa: CSATATGELFF
CDR3nt: TGCAGTGCTACCGCAACCGGGGAGCTGTTTTTT
d_gene: .
abundance: few
j_gene: TRBJ2-2
v_gene: TRBV20-1

CDR3aa: CAISDPQRMNTEAFF
CDR3nt: TGTGCCATCAGTGACCCACAGAGAATGAACACTGAAGCTTTCTTT
d_gene: .
abundance: few
j_gene: TRBJ1-1
v_gene: TRBV10-3

CDR3aa: CASSLRTSGDTQYF
CDR3nt: TGTGCCAGCAGCTTGCGCACTAGCGGAGATACGCAGTATTTT
d_gene: TRBD2
abundance: .
j_gene: TRBJ2-3
v_gene: TRBV5-5

CDR3aa: CASKTENTGELFF
CDR3nt: TGCGCCAGCAAAACTGAGAACACCGGGGAGCTGTTTTTT
d_gene: .
abundance: few
j_gene: TRBJ2-2
v_gene: TRBV5-1

CDR3aa: CAWRMSGGYTF
CDR3nt: TGTGCCTGGAGAATGAGTGGCGGCTACACCTTC
d_gene: .
abundance: .
j_gene: TRBJ1-2
v_gene: TRBV30

CDR3aa: CASSREAGGRTEAFF
CDR3nt: TGTGCCAGCTCACGGGAGGCAGGGGGCAGGACTGAAGCTTTCTTT
d_gene: TRBD1
abundance: .
j_gene: TRBJ1-1
v_gene: TRBV18

CDR3aa: CASRREGSSYEQYF
CDR3nt: TGTGCCAGCAGAAGGGAGGGCTCCTCCTACGAGCAGTACTTC
d_gene: TRBD2
abundance: .
j_gene: TRBJ2-7
v_gene: TRBV6-6

CDR3aa: CSAIKLGYGYTF
CDR3nt: TGCAGTGCTATAAAACTCGGCTATGGCTACACCTTC
d_gene: .
abundance: few
j_gene: TRBJ1-2
v_gene: TRBV20-1

CDR3aa: CASSFAVKPYNEQFF
CDR3nt: TGTGCCAGCAGCTTCGCGGTCAAGCCCTACAATGAGCAGTTCTTC
d_gene: .
abundance: .
j_gene: TRBJ2-1
v_gene: TRBV7-3

CDR3aa: CASSPGQSTEAFF
CDR3nt: TGTGCCAGCTCACCGGGACAGAGCACTGAAGCTTTCTTT
d_gene: TRBD1
abundance: .
j_gene: TRBJ1-1
v_gene: TRBV18